This entry lists 10 T cell receptor beta chains sequenced from one sample in a study of blood T cell repertoires in COVID-19. Profiled with immunoSEQ multiplex PCR; TCRdb holds only in-frame clones, not every one. The sample has about 78,000 clones, around nine tenths seen once. The sample was peripheral blood. These receptors all stem from a woman aged 55-75 years with acute or convalescent COVID-19.

This clone appeared a single time. V is TRBV29-1 and J is TRBJ1-2; 8 bases align to TRBD1. The CDR3 runs 12 residues. Germline CDR1 SQVTM, CDR2 ANQGSEA. With 7 bases clipped from V and 8 bases from J, the junction kept 9 bases outside the gene matches. The CDR3 sequence: CSAAQGVGGYTF. CDR3 bases: TGCAGCGCTGCACAGGGGGTTGGAGGCTACACCTTC.

The genes are TRBV5-6 and TRBJ2-7, with D maybe TRBD2 (7 bases). The CDR3 covers 14 residues. With 4 bases removed from V and 4 bases from J, the gap between germline ends came to 15 bases. Germline V gene sequence: CDR1 SGHDT, CDR2 YYEEEE. The CDR3 DNA reads TGTGCCAGCAGCCGGGGGGCGTTTGGATACGAGCAGTACTTC. The encoded protein is CASSRGAFGYEQYF.

The chain uses TRBV28 and TRBJ1-6, with TRBD1 as a possible D gene (6 bases). Trimming shortened V by 7 bases and J by 8 bases, and 9 bases separated the two germline ends. The CDR3 is 12 residues long. Germline V gene data show CDR1 as MDHEN and CDR2 as SYDVKM. For the CDR3, the DNA is TGTGCCAGCAAACAGGGAGATTCACCCCTCCACTTT. It encodes CASKQGDSPLHF.

The chain uses TRBV14 and TRBJ1-2; TRBD1 aligns across 9 bases. The CDR3 runs 18 residues. J was trimmed by 0 bases and V by 5 bases; bases with no gene match: 13. The germline gives CDR1 SGHDN, CDR2 FVKESK. This CDR3 reads CASSSTAGTGNSNYGYTF. CDR3 DNA sequence: TGTGCCAGCAGCTCAACCGCCGGGACAGGGAACTCTAACTATGGCTACACCTTC.

The chain couples TRBV7-8 to TRBJ2-1; D unclear. Per germline, CDR1 SGHVS and CDR2 FQNEAQ. The CDR3 loop spans 15 amino acids. V lost 0 bases to trimming and J lost 0 bases, with 6 bases between them. CDR3 nucleotides: TGTGCCAGCAGCTTAGCTAGCCTCTCCTACAATGAGCAGTTCTTC. Translated, it gives CASSLASLSYNEQFF. Full variable domain (missing parts from reference TRBV7-8 and TRBJ2-1): GAGVSQSPRYKVAKRGQDVALRCDPISGHVSLFWYQQALGQGPEFLTYFQNEAQLDKSGLPSDRFFAERPEGSVSTLKIQRTQQEDSAVYLCASSLASLSYNEQFFGPGTRLTVL.

The genes are TRBV7-2 and TRBJ2-7, with D possibly being TRBD2 (6 bases). Germline assignment: CDR1 SGHTA and CDR2 FQGNSA. The CDR3 has 14 amino acids. Deletions cut 2 bases from V and 4 bases from J, with 12 bases between. The CDR3 nucleotides are TGTGCCAGCAGCTTACACGCACTAGCTTACGAGCAGTACTTC. Amino acids: CASSLHALAYEQYF.

The chain uses TRBV2 and TRBJ1-4; TRBD1 aligns across 7 bases. The CDR3 spans 15 residues. Trimming cost V 5 bases and J 8 bases; bases outside gene matches: 11. The germline V gene has CDR1 SNHLY and CDR2 FYNNEI. Here the CDR3 DNA reads TGTGCCAGCAGTAGCCGGGACAGACTTGGAGAAAAACTGTTTTTT. This translates into CASSSRDRLGEKLFF.

This clone was observed once. This rearrangement joins TRBV5-4 to TRBJ1-2; 7 bases align to TRBD1. Germline CDR1 SGHNT, CDR2 YYREEE (reference sequence). V lost 0 bases, J lost 5 bases, and 1 base stayed unmatched. The CDR3 covers 13 residues. The CDR3 region is CASSLGRGYGYTF. CDR3 DNA: TGTGCCAGCAGCTTGGGCAGGGGGTATGGCTACACCTTC. Combining the CDR3 with reference TRBV5-4 and TRBJ1-2 gives the whole variable domain ETGVTQSPTHLIKTRGQQVTLRCSSQSGHNTVSWYQQALGQGPQFIFQYYREEENGRGNFPPRFSGLQFPNYSSELNVNALELDDSALYLCASSLGRGYGYTFGSGTRLTVV.

This clone was detected only a few times. This sequence joins TRBV7-2 and TRBJ1-1; 10 bases match TRBD1. V lost 5 bases, J lost 0 bases, and 12 bases stayed unmatched. CDR3 length: 18 residues. Germline V gene data show CDR1 as SGHTA and CDR2 as FQGNSA. CDR3 protein: CASSQRAGTGALNTEAFF. The CDR3 coding sequence is TGTGCCAGCAGCCAACGAGCCGGGACAGGGGCCTTGAACACTGAAGCTTTCTTT. Full variable domain (rest looked up from reference TRBV7-2 and TRBJ1-1): GAGVSQSPSNKVTEKGKDVELRCDPISGHTALYWYRQSLGQGLEFLIYFQGNSAPDKSGLPSDRFSAERTGGSVSTLTIQRTQQEDSAVYLCASSQRAGTGALNTEAFFGQGTRLTVV.

The chain couples TRBV2 to TRBJ2-5; 10 bases line up with TRBD2. Trimming removed 7 bases from V and 0 bases from J; junction bases left unmatched: 5. The CDR3 runs to 15 residues. In germline, CDR1 is SNHLY, CDR2 FYNNEI. The DNA for the CDR3 is TGTGCCAGCATGCCTAGCGGGGGATACCAAGAGACCCAGTACTTC. This translates into CASMPSGGYQETQYF.